A single sample is the source of the 23 T cell receptor beta chains below, sequenced in a study of sequential checkpoint blockade in melanoma. Stated treatment: randomized to nivolumab then ipilimumab (arm A) or the reverse (arm B). TCRdb keeps only in-frame clones here, not all; method: immunoSEQ multiplex PCR. The table lists about 18,000 clones, approximately 74% of them singletons. The sample in question was CD8+ T cells sorted from blood (inferred from file names), obtained from a patient given nivolumab and ipilimumab in sequence. These receptors were obtained from a human donor with melanoma.

This chain links TRBV6-6 with TRBJ2-7; TRBD1 agrees at 7 bases. This CDR3 is 15 amino acids long. Germline assignment: CDR1 MNHNY and CDR2 SVGAGI (reference sequence). With V trimmed by 7 bases and J by 3 bases, 12 bases remained unmatched. The CDR3 loop is CASKYSRDRHYEQYF. The CDR3 DNA sequence: TGTGCCAGCAAATATTCCCGGGACAGACACTACGAGCAGTACTTC.

This rearrangement joins TRBV27 to TRBJ2-7, with D possibly TRBD2 on 6 matching bases. Trimming cost V 3 bases and J 2 bases, with 8 bases left between them. From germline, CDR1 is MNHEY and CDR2 SMNVEV (reference sequence). The CDR3 extends over 13 amino acids. CDR3 sequence: CASSLRGTYEQYF. The CDR3 region has the DNA TGTGCCAGCAGTTTGCGGGGCACCTACGAGCAGTACTTC.

The chain joins TRBV27 to TRBJ2-2; D possibly corresponds to TRBD2 (6 bases). Germline lookup yields CDR1 MNHEY and CDR2 SMNVEV (reference sequence). The CDR3 consists of 16 residues. Trimming removed 1 base from V and 0 bases from J, with 9 bases in between. CDR3 bases: TGTGCCAGCAGTTTATATCTAGCGACGAACACCGGGGAGCTGTTTTTT. Its protein product is CASSLYLATNTGELFF.

The chain joins TRBV6-1 to TRBJ2-1, with 7 bases lining up with TRBD2. Germline CDR1 reads MNHNS; CDR2 reads SASEGT. Trimming took 4 bases from V and 6 from J; bases not matched to a gene: 6. The CDR3 runs 14 residues. The CDR3 nucleotides are TGTGCCAGCAGTGTTGGGGGGGGTCCCAATGAGCAGTTCTTC. Translating gives CASSVGGGPNEQFF.

Comments on this clone: In the same sample, other DNA sequences code for this CDR3. The chain is built from TRBV27 and TRBJ2-7, with D possibly matching TRBD2 (6 bases). Trimming left V 5 bases short and J 3 bases short, with 17 bases between. The CDR3 is made up of 15 amino acids. Per germline, CDR1 MNHEY and CDR2 SMNVEV (reference sequence). CDR3 loop: CASSPNRGLNYEQYF. DNA of the CDR3: TGTGCCAGCAGTCCAAATAGGGGACTCAACTACGAGCAGTACTTC.

The chain carries TRBV10-1 and TRBJ1-5; no clear D gene. With 7 bases removed from V and 7 bases from J, the gap between germline ends came to 26 bases. CDR3 length: 17 residues. Germline CDR1 is WNHNN and CDR2 is SYGVQD (reference sequence). This CDR3 is CASNLPLGQRLEQPQHF. In DNA form, the CDR3 reads TGCGCCAGCAACCTACCCTTAGGGCAGCGGCTGGAGCAGCCCCAGCATTTT.

This clone showed up just a few times. In DNA form, the CDR3 reads TGTGCCAGCAGTCGAGCACAGGACGTCTATGGCTACACCTTC. This translates into CASSRAQDVYGYTF. The chain couples TRBV27 to TRBJ1-2; TRBD1 is a possible D gene (5 bases). The CDR3 consists of 14 residues. CDR1 MNHEY and CDR2 SMNVEV come from the germline V gene (reference sequence). The germline V and J ends were trimmed by 5 bases and 4 bases, with 14 bases remaining between them.

J is TRBJ2-1 and V is TRBV7-9; tentative D call: TRBD1 (6 bases). This CDR3 spans 16 amino acids. Deletions cut 0 bases from V and 1 base from J, with 10 bases between. Looked up from germline, CDR1 is SEHNR and CDR2 is FQNEAQ (reference sequence). CDR3 sequence reads: CASSLARGPSYNEQFF. The CDR3 bases are TGTGCCAGCAGCTTAGCCAGGGGTCCTTCCTACAATGAGCAGTTCTTC.

This rearrangement joins TRBV4-3 to TRBJ2-5; 12 nucleotides align to TRBD2. The CDR3 loop spans 17 amino acids. Germline V CDR1 and CDR2: LGHNA, YSLEER. The J segment lost 1 base and the V segment lost 0 bases, leaving 3 bases of the junction unmatched. CDR3 protein: CASSQDPTSGSQETQYF. The CDR3 DNA is TGCGCCAGCAGCCAAGATCCGACTAGCGGGAGCCAAGAGACCCAGTACTTC.

CDR3 in amino acids: CASSQVNTGELFF. CDR3 nucleotide sequence: TGTGCCAGCAGCCAAGTAAACACCGGGGAGCTGTTTTTT. The chain links TRBV14 to TRBJ2-2; no reliable D call. V gave up 1 base and J gave up 2 bases, with 2 bases separating them. The CDR3 spans 13 residues. The germline CDR1 and CDR2 sequences are SGHDN and FVKESK.

The chain couples TRBV6-4 to TRBJ1-1; maybe TRBD1 (6 bases). Trimming shortened V by 4 bases and J by 1 base, and 7 bases separated the two germline ends. Germline CDR1 is MRHNA and CDR2 is SNTAGT. The CDR3 has 13 residues. CDR3 in DNA: TGTGCCAGCAGTGCAGGGGAGAACACTGAAGCTTTCTTT. Translated: CASSAGENTEAFF.

The chain links TRBV29-1 to TRBJ2-7; TRBD2 agrees at 10 bases. The germline gives CDR1 SQVTM, CDR2 ANQGSEA. CDR3 size: 14 residues. The junction had 8 bases not matched to a gene; V was cut back by 5 bases and J by 4 bases. CDR3 residues: CSVSEAGGPYEQYF. The CDR3 coding sequence is TGCAGCGTTTCCGAAGCGGGGGGGCCGTACGAGCAGTACTTC.

This rearrangement joins TRBV28 to TRBJ2-3; 9 nucleotides line up with TRBD1. This CDR3 spans 14 amino acids. Looked up from germline, CDR1 is MDHEN and CDR2 is SYDVKM. V lost 5 bases to trimming and J lost 4 bases; unmatched junction nucleotides: 4. CDR3 coding DNA: TGTGCCAGCAGTCCAACAGGGGGCGCAGATACGCAGTATTTT. This codes for CASSPTGGADTQYF.

CDR3 region: CASSLTYTDTQYF. Written as DNA, the CDR3 is TGTGCCAGCAGCCTCACCTATACAGATACGCAGTATTTT. The chain carries TRBV11-1 and TRBJ2-3; no clear D gene. Germline V gives CDR1 SGHAT, CDR2 FQDESV (reference sequence). This CDR3 contains 13 residues. V lost 5 bases and J lost 3, with 9 bases in between.

There are a few counts of this clone. The rearrangement joins TRBV4-1 to TRBJ2-7; possibly TRBD2 for D (6 bases). The germline gives CDR1 MGHRA, CDR2 YSYEKL. V was cut by 0 bases and J by 4 bases, with 13 bases left in between. CDR3 size: 15 residues. The CDR3 sequence is CASSQDAGGLYEQYF. The CDR3 DNA reads TGCGCCAGCAGCCAAGATGCTGGGGGACTTTACGAGCAGTACTTC.

Comments on this clone: The sample carries other DNA sequences with the same CDR3. The J gene is TRBJ2-4, the V gene TRBV12-2; the tabulated D call, TRBD2, remains unverified against the DNA. TRBV12-2 is a pseudogene segment. The CDR3 spans 13 residues. CDR3 nucleotide sequence: TGTGCAAGTCGCATTACGGGTAAAGACATTCAGTACTTC. The encoded protein is CASRITGKDIQYF.

The chain has TRBV4-1 and TRBJ2-1; D is unclear. CDR3 length: 13 amino acids. In germline, CDR1 is MGHRA, CDR2 YSYEKL. V was clipped by 0 bases and J by 5 bases, with 5 bases between them. In nucleotides, the CDR3 is TGCGCCAGCAGCCAAGAGCGCAACAATGAGCAGTTCTTC. Encoded protein: CASSQERNNEQFF.

The rearrangement uses TRBV2 and TRBJ1-2, with 9 bases that match TRBD1. The V gene's germline CDR1 is SNHLY and CDR2 FYNNEI. V lost 9 bases and J lost 0; bases outside the gene matches: 11. This CDR3 has 16 residues. This chain's CDR3 is CARGGQGAIANYGYTF. The CDR3 nucleotides are TGTGCCAGGGGGGGACAGGGAGCAATTGCTAACTATGGCTACACCTTC.

Remarks on this clone: Mismatch with germline at one junction end may stem from a read error. For the CDR3, the DNA is TGTGCCAGCAGCTGGACAGGAAGCTACACCTTC. As protein: CASSWTGSYTF. The chain joins TRBV5-3 to TRBJ1-2, with TRBD1 matching 7 bases. TRBV5-3 is filed as an ORF, its function uncertain. The CDR3 spans 11 residues.

This sequence joins TRBV6-6 and TRBJ2-5; 7 nucleotides align to TRBD2. The J call may be mistaken, given a closer DNA end match to TRBJ2-7. The CDR3 is 13 amino acids. Germline CDR1 is MNHNY and CDR2 is SVGAGI (reference sequence). This chain's CDR3 is CATRSGGGPEQYF. DNA for the CDR3: TGTGCCACCCGCTCGGGAGGCGGACCCGAGCAGTACTTC.

This chain connects TRBV13 to TRBJ2-3; D may be TRBD1 (6 bases). V shed 6 bases and J shed 1 base, with 17 bases lying between them. This CDR3 region has 16 residues. The germline gives CDR1 PRHDT, CDR2 FYEKMQ (reference sequence). The CDR3 is CASSSPRGAGTDTQYF. CDR3 nucleotides: TGTGCCAGCAGTTCACCCAGGGGAGCCGGCACAGATACGCAGTATTTT.

A single count supports this clone. CDR3 protein: CAVPRGQGSYNEQFF. As DNA, the CDR3 is TGTGCCGTACCGAGGGGGCAAGGATCCTACAATGAGCAGTTCTTC. The chain has TRBV5-4 and TRBJ2-1; 7 bases are shared with TRBD1. Trimming removed 10 bases from V and 1 base from J; junction bases left unmatched: 11. The CDR3 runs to 15 residues. Germline CDR1 SGHNT, CDR2 YYREEE (reference sequence).

V and J are TRBV6-1 and TRBJ1-5; the D gene is possibly TRBD1 (6 bases). Germline assignment: CDR1 MNHNS and CDR2 SASEGT. The CDR3 consists of 15 residues. Trimming pared 2 bases from V and 7 bases from J, leaving 15 bases between. CDR3 nucleotides: TGTGCCAGCAGTGAAAATCAGGGGACGTACCAGCCCCAGCATTTT. Protein product: CASSENQGTYQPQHF.